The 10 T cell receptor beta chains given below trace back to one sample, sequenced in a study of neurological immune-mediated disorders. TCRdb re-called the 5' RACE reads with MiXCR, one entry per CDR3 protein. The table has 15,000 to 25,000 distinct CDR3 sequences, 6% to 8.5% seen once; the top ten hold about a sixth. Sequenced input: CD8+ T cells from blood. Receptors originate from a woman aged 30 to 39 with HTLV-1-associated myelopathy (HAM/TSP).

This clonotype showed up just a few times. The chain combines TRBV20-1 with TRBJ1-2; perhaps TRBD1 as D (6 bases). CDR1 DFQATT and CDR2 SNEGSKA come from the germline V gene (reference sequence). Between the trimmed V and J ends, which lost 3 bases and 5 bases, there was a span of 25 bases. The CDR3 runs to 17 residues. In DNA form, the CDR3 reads TGCAGTGCTAGGATTAACACCGGGACACCACCATATTATGGCTACACCTTC. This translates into CSARINTGTPPYYGYTF.

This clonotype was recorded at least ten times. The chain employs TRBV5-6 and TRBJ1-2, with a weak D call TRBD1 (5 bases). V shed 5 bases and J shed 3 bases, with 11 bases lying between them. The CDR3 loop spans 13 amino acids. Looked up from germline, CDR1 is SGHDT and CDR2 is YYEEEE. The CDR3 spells CASSQGSDYGYTF. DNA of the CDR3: TGTGCCAGCAGTCAGGGATCTGACTATGGCTACACCTTC.

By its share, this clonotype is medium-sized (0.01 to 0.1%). CDR3 sequence: CATSREYSGAYEQYF. CDR3 coding DNA: TGTGCCACCAGCAGAGAATATAGTGGGGCCTACGAGCAGTACTTC. The chain couples TRBV15 to TRBJ2-7, with D hard to call. The CDR3 spans 15 residues. Trimming took 0 bases from V and 2 from J, leaving 11 bases between them. In germline, CDR1 is LNHNV, CDR2 YYDKDF (reference sequence).

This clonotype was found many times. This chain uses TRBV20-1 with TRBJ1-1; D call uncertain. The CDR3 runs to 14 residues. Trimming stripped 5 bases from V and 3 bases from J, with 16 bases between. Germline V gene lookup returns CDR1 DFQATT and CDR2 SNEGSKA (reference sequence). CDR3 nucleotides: TGCAGTGCTCTCCGATCTTACGATGACACTGAAGCTTTCTTT. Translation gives CSALRSYDDTEAFF.

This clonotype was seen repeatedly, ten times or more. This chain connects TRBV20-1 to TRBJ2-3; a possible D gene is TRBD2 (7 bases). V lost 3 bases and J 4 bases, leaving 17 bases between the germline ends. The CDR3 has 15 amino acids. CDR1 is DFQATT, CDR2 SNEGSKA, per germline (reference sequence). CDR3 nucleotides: TGCAGTGCTAGGGGGGGGGGCTTTTTAGCAGATACGCAGTATTTT. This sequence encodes CSARGGGFLADTQYF.

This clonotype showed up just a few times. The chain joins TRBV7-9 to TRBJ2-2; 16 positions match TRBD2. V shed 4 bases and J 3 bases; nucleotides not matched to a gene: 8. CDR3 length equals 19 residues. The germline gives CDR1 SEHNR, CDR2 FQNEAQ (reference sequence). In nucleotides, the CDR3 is TGTGCCAGCAGCTCTTGGGGACTAGCGGGGGGGCCGGACACCGGGGAGCTGTTTTTT. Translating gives CASSSWGLAGGPDTGELFF.

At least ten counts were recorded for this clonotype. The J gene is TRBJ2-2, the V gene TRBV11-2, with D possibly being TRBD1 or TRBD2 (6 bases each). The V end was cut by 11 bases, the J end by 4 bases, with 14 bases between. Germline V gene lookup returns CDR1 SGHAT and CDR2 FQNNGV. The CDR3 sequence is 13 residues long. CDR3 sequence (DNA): TGTGCCGGGGGGACACCGCTCACCGGGGAGCTGTTTTTT. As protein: CAGGTPLTGELFF.

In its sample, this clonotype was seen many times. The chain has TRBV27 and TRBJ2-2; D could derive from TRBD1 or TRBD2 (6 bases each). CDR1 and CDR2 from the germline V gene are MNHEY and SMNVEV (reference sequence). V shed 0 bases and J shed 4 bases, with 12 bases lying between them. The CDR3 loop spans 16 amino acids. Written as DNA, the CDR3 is TGTGCCAGCAGTTTATCGGGGGGCCCGATCACCGGGGAGCTGTTTTTT. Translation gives CASSLSGGPITGELFF.

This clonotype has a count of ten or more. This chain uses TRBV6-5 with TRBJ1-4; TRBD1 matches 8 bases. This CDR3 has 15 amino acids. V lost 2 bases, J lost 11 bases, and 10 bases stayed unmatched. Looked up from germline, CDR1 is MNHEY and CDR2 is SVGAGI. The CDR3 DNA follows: TGTGCCAGCAGTTACATGGGAACAGGGGGGAGTAAACTGTTTTTT. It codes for CASSYMGTGGSKLFF.

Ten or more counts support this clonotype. The DNA for the CDR3 is TGTGCCAGCAGCTTAGGGGGGCCCGAAGATGAGCAGTTCTTC. This sequence encodes CASSLGGPEDEQFF. The genes are TRBV7-2 and TRBJ2-1, with D tentatively TRBD1 (6 bases). The CDR3 sequence is 14 residues long. The germline gives CDR1 SGHTA, CDR2 FQGNSA. Trimming pared 1 base from V and 8 bases from J, leaving 12 bases between.